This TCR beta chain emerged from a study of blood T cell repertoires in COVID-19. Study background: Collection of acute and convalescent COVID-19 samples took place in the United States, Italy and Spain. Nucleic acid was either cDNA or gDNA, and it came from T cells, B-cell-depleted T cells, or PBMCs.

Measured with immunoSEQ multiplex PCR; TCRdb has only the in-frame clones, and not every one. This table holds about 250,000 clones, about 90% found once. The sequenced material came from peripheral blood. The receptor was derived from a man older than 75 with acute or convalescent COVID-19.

CDR3 sequence: CASSLAQLARVYNEQFF. CDR3 nucleotide sequence: TGTGCCAGCAGCTTAGCCCAACTAGCGAGAGTCTACAATGAGCAGTTCTTC. The V gene is TRBV7-2, the J gene TRBJ2-1; the match to TRBD2 covers 7 bases. Trimming removed 0 bases from V and 3 bases from J; junction bases left unmatched: 8. The germline V gene has CDR1 SGHTA and CDR2 FQGNSA. The CDR3 consists of 17 residues.